This T cell receptor (beta chain) was recovered during a study of blood T cells in healthy people across ages. This CDR3 comprises 12 residues. From germline, CDR1 is SGHRS and CDR2 YFSETQ. V shed 5 bases and J shed 6 bases, with 10 bases lying between them. Study conclusions and caveats: Measured against age, TCR beta diversity per million T cells decreased in a roughly linear manner.

On this clonotype itself: Its antigen is not known.

For the second PCR, which ran for 7 to 11 cycles, a sample-barcoded 5' primer and a J-beta primer mix were used. TCRdb itself ran the 5' RACE reads through MiXCR, one entry per CDR3 protein. Of hundreds of thousands of distinct CDR3 sequences in the sample, more than 45% were seen once. Isolation per sample recovered at least 7 million PBMCs. Sequences were obtained from blood. This chain uses TRBV5-1 with TRBJ2-3; D is unclear. The receptor was isolated from a woman aged 80 or over in good health. The CDR3 protein is CASRSGSDTQYF. The CDR3 nucleotides read TGCGCCAGCAGATCCGGGTCGGATACGCAGTATTTT.